This TCR beta chain was identified during a study of T cell responses to AZD1222 COVID-19 vaccine. The CDR3 spans 14 residues. From germline, CDR1 is SGHKS and CDR2 YYEKEE (reference sequence). V was pared by 6 bases and J by 3 bases, with 15 bases between. Method: immunoSEQ multiplex PCR; TCRdb's copy keeps in-frame clones and lacks some. The sample carries about 200,000 clones, over 80% recorded once. The input for sequencing was peripheral blood, taken on day 0 of AZD1222 vaccination. The sequence derives from an adult in good health. The V and J genes are TRBV5-5 and TRBJ1-1, with a weak D call TRBD1 (6 bases). CDR3 region: CASIVGRGYTEAFF. The CDR3 nucleotides are TGTGCCAGCATTGTGGGCAGGGGATACACTGAAGCTTTCTTT.